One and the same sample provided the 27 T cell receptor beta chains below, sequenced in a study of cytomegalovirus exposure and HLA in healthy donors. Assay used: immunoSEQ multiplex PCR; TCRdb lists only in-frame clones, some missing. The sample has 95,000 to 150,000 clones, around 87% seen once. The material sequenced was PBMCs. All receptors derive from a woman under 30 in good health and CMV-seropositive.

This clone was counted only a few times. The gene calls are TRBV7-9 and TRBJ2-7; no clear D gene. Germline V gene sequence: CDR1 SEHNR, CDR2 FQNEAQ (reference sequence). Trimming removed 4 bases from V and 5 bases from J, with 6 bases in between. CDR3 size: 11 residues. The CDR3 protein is CASSSADEQYF. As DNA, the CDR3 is TGTGCCAGCAGCTCTGCGGACGAGCAGTACTTC.

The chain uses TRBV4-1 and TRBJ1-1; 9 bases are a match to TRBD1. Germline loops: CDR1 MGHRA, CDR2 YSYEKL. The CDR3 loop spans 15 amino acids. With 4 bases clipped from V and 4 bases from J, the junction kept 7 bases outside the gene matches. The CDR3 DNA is TGCGCCAGCAGCCGAGAGGGACAGGGAATCACTGAAGCTTTCTTT. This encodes CASSREGQGITEAFF.

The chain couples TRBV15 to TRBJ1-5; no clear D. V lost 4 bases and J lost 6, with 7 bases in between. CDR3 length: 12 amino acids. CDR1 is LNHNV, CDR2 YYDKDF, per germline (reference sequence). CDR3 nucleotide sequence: TGTGCCACCAGCACGCTGAGTCAGCCCCAGCATTTT. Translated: CATSTLSQPQHF.

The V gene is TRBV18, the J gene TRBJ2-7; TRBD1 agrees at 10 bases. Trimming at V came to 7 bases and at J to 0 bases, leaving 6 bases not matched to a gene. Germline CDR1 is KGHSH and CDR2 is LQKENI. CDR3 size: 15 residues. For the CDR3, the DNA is TGTGCCAGCTACGCTGGGACAGGGGTCTCCTACGAGCAGTACTTC. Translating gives CASYAGTGVSYEQYF.

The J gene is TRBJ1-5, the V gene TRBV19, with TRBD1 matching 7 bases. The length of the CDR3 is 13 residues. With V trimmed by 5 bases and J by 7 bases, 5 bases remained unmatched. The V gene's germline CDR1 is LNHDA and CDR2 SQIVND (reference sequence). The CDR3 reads CASSPGGRQPQHF. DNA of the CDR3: TGTGCCAGTAGTCCAGGGGGAAGGCAGCCCCAGCATTTT.

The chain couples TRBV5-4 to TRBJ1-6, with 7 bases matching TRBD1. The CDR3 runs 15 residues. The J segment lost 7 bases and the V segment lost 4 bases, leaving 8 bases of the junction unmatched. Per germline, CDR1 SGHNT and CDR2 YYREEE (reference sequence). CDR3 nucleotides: TGTGCCAGCAGCCGAACAGGGGACTTCAATTCACCCCTCCACTTT. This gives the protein CASSRTGDFNSPLHF.

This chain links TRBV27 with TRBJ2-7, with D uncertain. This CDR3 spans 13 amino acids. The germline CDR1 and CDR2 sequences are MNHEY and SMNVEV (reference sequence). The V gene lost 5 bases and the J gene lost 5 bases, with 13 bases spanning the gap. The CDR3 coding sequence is TGTGCCAGCAGTCCCGTCGAGGCCCACGAGCAGTACTTC. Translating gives CASSPVEAHEQYF.

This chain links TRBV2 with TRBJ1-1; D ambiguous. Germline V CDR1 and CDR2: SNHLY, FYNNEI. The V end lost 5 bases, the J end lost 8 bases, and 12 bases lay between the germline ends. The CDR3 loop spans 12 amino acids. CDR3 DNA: TGTGCCAGCAGTCGATTAGTCCCCGAAGCTTTCTTT. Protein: CASSRLVPEAFF.

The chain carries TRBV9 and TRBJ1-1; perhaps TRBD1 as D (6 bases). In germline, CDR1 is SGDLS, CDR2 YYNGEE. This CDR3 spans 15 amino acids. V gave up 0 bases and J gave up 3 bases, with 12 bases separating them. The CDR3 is CASSVGSGADTEAFF. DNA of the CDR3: TGTGCCAGCAGCGTAGGTTCAGGGGCGGACACTGAAGCTTTCTTT.

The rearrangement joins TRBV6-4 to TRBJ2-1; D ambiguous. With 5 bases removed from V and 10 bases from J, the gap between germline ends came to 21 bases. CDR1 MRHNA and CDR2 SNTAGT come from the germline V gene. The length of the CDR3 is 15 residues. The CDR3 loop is CASSRSQGPPGEQFF. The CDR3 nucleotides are TGTGCCAGCAGTCGATCCCAAGGTCCTCCCGGGGAGCAGTTCTTC.

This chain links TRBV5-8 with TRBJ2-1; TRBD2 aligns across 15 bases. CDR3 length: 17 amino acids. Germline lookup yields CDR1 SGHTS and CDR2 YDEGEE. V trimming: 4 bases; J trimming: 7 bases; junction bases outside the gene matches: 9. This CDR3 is CASSQGLAGGVTNEQFF. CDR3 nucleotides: TGTGCCAGCAGCCAAGGACTAGCGGGGGGGGTAACGAATGAGCAGTTCTTC.

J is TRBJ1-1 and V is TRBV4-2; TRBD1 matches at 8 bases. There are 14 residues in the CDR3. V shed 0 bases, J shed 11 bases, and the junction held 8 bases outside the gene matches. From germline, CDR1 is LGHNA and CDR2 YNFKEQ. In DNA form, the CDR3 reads TGTGCCAGCAGCCAAGATCTGGGACAGGTCGACGCTTTCTTT. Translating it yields CASSQDLGQVDAFF.

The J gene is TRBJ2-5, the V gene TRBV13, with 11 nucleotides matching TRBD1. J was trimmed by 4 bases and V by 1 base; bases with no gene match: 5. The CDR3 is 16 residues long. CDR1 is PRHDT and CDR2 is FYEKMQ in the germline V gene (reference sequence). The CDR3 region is CASSLAGQGGRETQYF. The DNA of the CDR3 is TGTGCCAGCAGCTTAGCGGGACAGGGGGGGAGAGAGACCCAGTACTTC.

CDR3 in amino acids: CASSPGQFNYGYTF. CDR3 DNA: TGCGCCAGCAGCCCGGGACAGTTCAACTATGGCTACACCTTC. The genes are TRBV5-1 and TRBJ1-2; 7 nucleotides align to TRBD1. Germline values: CDR1 SGHRS, CDR2 YFSETQ. V gave up 4 bases and J gave up 2 bases; unmatched junction bases: 5. This CDR3 has 14 amino acids. The whole variable domain, remainder taken from reference TRBV5-1 and TRBJ1-2, is KAGVTQTPRYLIKTRGQQVTLSCSPISGHRSVSWYQQTPGQGLQFLFEYFSETQRNKGNFPGRFSGRQFSNSRSEMNVSTLELGDSALYLCASSPGQFNYGYTFGSGTRLTVV.

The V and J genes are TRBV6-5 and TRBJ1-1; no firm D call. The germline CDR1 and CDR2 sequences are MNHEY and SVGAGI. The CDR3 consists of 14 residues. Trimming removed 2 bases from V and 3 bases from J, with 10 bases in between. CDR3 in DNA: TGTGCCAGCAGTTACCCGACTCCGGACACTGAAGCTTTCTTT. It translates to CASSYPTPDTEAFF.

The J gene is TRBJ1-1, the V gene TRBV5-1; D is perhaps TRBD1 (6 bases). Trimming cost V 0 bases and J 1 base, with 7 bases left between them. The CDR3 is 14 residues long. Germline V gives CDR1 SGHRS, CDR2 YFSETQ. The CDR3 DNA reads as TGCGCCAGCAGCTTGGTGGACAGGAACACTGAAGCTTTCTTT. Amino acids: CASSLVDRNTEAFF. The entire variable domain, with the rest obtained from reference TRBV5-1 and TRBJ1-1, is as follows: KAGVTQTPRYLIKTRGQQVTLSCSPISGHRSVSWYQQTPGQGLQFLFEYFSETQRNKGNFPGRFSGRQFSNSRSEMNVSTLELGDSALYLCASSLVDRNTEAFFGQGTRLTVV.

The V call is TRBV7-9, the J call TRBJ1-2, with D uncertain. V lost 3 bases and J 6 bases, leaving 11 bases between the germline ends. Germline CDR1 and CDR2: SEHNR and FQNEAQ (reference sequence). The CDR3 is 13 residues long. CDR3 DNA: TGTGCCAGCAGCTTCCGCCCCCCGGATGGCTACACCTTC. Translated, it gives CASSFRPPDGYTF. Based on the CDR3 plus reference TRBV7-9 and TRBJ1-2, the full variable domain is DTGVSQNPRHKITKRGQNVTFRCDPISEHNRLYWYRQTLGQGPEFLTYFQNEAQLEKSRLLSDRFSAERPKGSFSTLEIQRTEQGDSAMYLCASSFRPPDGYTFGSGTRLTVV.

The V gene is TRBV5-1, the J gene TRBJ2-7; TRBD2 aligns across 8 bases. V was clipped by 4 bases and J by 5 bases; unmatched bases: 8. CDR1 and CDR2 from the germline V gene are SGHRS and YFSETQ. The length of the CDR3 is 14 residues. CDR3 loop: CASSGSGDKHEQYF. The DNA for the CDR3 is TGCGCCAGCAGCGGTAGCGGGGACAAGCACGAGCAGTACTTC.

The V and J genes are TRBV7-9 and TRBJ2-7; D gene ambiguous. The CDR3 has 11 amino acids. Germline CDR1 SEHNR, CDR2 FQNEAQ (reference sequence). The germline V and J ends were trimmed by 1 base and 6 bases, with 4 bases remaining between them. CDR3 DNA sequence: TGTGCCAGCAGCTTAGTGGCCGAGCAGTACTTC. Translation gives CASSLVAEQYF.

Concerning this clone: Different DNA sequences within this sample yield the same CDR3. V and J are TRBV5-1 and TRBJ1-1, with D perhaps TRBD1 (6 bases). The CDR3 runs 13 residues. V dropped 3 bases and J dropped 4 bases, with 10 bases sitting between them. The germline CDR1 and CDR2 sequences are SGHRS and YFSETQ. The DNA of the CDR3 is TGCGCCAGCAGCTCGACAGGAAGCACTGAAGCTTTCTTT. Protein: CASSSTGSTEAFF.

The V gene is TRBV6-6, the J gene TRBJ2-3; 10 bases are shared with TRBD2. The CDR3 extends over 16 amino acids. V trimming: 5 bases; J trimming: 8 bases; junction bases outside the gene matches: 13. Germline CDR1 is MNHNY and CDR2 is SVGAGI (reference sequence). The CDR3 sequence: CASSPPSGSGPGTQYF. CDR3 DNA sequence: TGTGCCAGCAGTCCTCCTAGCGGGAGCGGTCCGGGTACGCAGTATTTT.

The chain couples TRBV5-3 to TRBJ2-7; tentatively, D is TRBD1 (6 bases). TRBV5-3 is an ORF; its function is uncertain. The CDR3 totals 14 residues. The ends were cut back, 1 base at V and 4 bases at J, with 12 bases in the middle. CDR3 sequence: CARSLTGPLYEQYF. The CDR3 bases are TGTGCCAGAAGCTTGACAGGGCCCCTTTACGAGCAGTACTTC.

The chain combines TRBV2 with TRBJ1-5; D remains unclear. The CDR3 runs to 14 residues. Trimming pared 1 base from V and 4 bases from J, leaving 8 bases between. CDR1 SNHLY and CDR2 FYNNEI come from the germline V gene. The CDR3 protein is CASSEGGWNQPQHF. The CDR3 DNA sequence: TGTGCCAGCAGTGAAGGAGGTTGGAATCAGCCCCAGCATTTT.

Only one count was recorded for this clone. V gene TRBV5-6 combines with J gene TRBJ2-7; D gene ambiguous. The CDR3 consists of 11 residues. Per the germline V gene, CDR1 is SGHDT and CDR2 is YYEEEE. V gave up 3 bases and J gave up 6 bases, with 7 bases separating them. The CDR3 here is CASSSVREQYF. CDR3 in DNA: TGTGCCAGCAGCTCCGTCCGCGAGCAGTACTTC.

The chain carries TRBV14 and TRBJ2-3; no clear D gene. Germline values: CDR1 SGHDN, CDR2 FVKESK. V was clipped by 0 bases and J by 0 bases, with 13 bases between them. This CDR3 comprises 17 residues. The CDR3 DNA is TGTGCCAGCAGCCAAGATTTTGGGCTACTCAGCACAGATACGCAGTATTTT. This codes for CASSQDFGLLSTDTQYF. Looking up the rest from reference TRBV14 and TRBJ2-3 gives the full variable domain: EAGVTQFPSHSVIEKGQTVTLRCDPISGHDNLYWYRRVMGKEIKFLLHFVKESKQDESGMPNNRFLAERTGGTYSTLKVQPAELEDSGVYFCASSQDFGLLSTDTQYFGPGTRLTVL.

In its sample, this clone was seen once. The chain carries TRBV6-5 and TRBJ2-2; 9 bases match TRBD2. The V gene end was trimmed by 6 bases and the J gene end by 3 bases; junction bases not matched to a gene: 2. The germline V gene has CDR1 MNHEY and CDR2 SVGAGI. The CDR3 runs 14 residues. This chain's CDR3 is CASRGLADTGELFF. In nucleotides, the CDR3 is TGTGCCAGCAGGGGACTAGCCGACACCGGGGAGCTGTTTTTT.

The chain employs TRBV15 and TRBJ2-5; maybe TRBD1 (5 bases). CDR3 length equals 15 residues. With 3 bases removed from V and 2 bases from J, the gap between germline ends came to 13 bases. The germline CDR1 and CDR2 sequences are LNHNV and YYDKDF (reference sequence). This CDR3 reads CATSRALGPQETQYF. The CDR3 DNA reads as TGTGCCACCAGCAGGGCATTGGGGCCGCAAGAGACCCAGTACTTC.